This T cell receptor beta chain was obtained from a study of PD-1 blockade in classical Hodgkin lymphoma. The overall study: Patients received nivolumab 3 mg/kg intravenously every 2 weeks.

Here immunoSEQ multiplex PCR was the method, and the copy in TCRdb shows in-frame clones only, minus some. The profile shows about 93,000 clones, roughly four fifths of them singletons. Every patient relapsed after autologous stem cell transplantation, and brentuximab vedotin exposure varied. Deletions cut 4 bases from V and 4 bases from J, with 10 bases between. The CDR3 is made up of 14 amino acids. Germline CDR1 reads ENHRY; CDR2 reads SYGVKD. Worth noting for this clone: Its antigen is not identified.

Study observations and caveats: Repertoire difference causes, possibly disease activity or prior therapy, remain undefined. Complete responders had baseline diversity similar to newly diagnosed patients.

The TCR sequence derives from a human donor with classical Hodgkin lymphoma. The V and J genes are TRBV10-3 and TRBJ2-2; no firm D call. The input for sequencing was peripheral blood mononuclear cells (PBMCs), taken before the second cycle of nivolumab. The CDR3 here is CAISGNRLTGELFF. CDR3 DNA sequence: TGTGCCATCAGTGGAAACAGACTCACCGGGGAGCTGTTTTTT.